This T cell receptor (beta chain) appears in the sequencing data of a study of OX40 agonist ivuxolimab in advanced cancers. Study information: Every 2 weeks, ivuxolimab was infused into the patients intravenously at between 0.01 and 10 mg/kg. With a range of roughly 20 to 80, age averaged about 58 years, and 65% to 90% were male. Earlier anti-PD-1, anti-PD-L1 or anti-CTLA-4 therapy was permitted; less than 50% had received some.

Deletions cut 5 bases from V and 0 bases from J, with 11 bases between. The CDR3 sequence is 15 residues long. CDR1 and CDR2 from the germline V gene are MNHNY and SVGAGI (reference sequence). TCRdb's table, derived via immunoSEQ multiplex PCR, lists solely in-frame clones and lacks some. The sample comprises some 45,000 clones, approximately 90% of which are singletons, and about 4.7% rests with the top ten. Sequenced here: CD4+ or CD8+ T cells sorted from blood, sampled in a trial of the OX40 agonist ivuxolimab. This chain joins TRBV6-6 and TRBJ1-5; D remains ambiguous. This clonotype was sampled from an adult with an advanced solid tumor such as melanoma, head and neck, liver or kidney cancer. In nucleotides, the CDR3 is TGTGCCAGCAGTAGAACCGGGAGTAGCAATCAGCCCCAGCATTTT. It codes for CASSRTGSSNQPQHF.